This T cell receptor beta chain was sequenced in a study of cytomegalovirus exposure and HLA in healthy donors (dated by TCRdb to about 2017). A note on the overall study: In an earlier analysis of roughly 590 of the donors, 250 to 350 Gb of sequence data and 100 million or so unique TCR beta sequences from 180 million or so T cells were reported. Alongside the repertoire data, information on donor age, sex, ethnicity and CMV serostatus was compiled. A later genetic analysis took genome-wide SNP genotypes for 398 of the 666 donors and used that subset as a discovery cohort. HLA typing included class I and class II loci at four-digit resolution. Among the approximately 400 genotyped donors, 81% belonged to the genetic ancestry cluster associated with self-reported Caucasian donors. An earlier analysis of 587 of the donors used high-throughput TCR beta sequencing to judge whether each TCR beta V gene segment behaved as functional or pseudogenic. In addition to the first cohort of 650 to 750 subjects, a separate validation cohort of about 120 different subjects was used. Approximately 300 gigabases of sequencing data and approximately 84 million unique TCR sequences were included in an early release covering 550 to 650 HLA-typed donors. Across 398 genotyped donors of the cohort, an average of about 240,000 unique TCR beta nucleotide sequences per donor were sequenced, and 15% to 20% of those sequences were non-productive. Every discovery cohort repertoire had been produced on one sequencing platform. To predict cytomegalovirus infection status, the study brought together high-throughput TCR immunosequencing, statistical association of individual TCRs with disease status, and machine learning. The study aimed to test whether signatures of past pathogen exposure could be identified by cataloging public T cell receptors. Roughly five DR-DQ haplotypes were handled as single units for association and clustering, since linkage in the cohort was strong. The T cell repertoires of several hundred subjects were profiled by immunosequencing and related to cytomegalovirus serostatus. In a later analysis, previously published TCR beta repertoires from 550 to 700 donors were re-analyzed and high-resolution HLA genotyping was added so that TCR occurrence patterns could be studied. The number of donors typed differed by locus, with roughly 629-640 for A, B, C, DRB1 and DQB1, roughly 550 for DQA1, approximately 580 for DPA1, and some 450 for DPB1. In the later analysis, no new phenotypic data were used to find candidate immune exposures; instead, reliance was placed on TCR beta sequences and their occurrence across donors. General study outcomes and caveats: Cytomegalovirus status was reported to be diagnosed by the classifier with high specificity and sensitivity in both the original and validation cohorts. When HLA alleles, especially DR and DQ, strongly co-occurred, attributing TCR associations to individual alleles was difficult. This cohort had only TCR beta chains sequenced, and the lack of alpha or paired-chain data limited which features could be detected. Sequencing depth was assumed to be roughly uniform across donors in the presence/absence analyses, though that assumption may not hold. Because HLA typing was missing for some donors at each locus, association tests included only the typed subset. Linkage disequilibrium might explain the correlated functional status among segregating V segments, but an unknown experimental factor could not be ruled out. The only immune exposure information available for the cohort was CMV serostatus. The study listed 170 or so TCR beta chains as associated with cytomegalovirus. At a false discovery rate of 0.05, a later analysis linked 16,951 TCR beta sequences to specific HLA alleles. Several of the top co-occurrence clusters appeared to be linked to parvovirus B19, influenza, CMV and Epstein-Barr virus, according to a later analysis. It was suggested by the authors that the approach could potentially be generalized to other disease states and immunological phenotypes. The sequencing pipeline was judged likely to have produced a cluster of highly shared sequence variants as a technical artifact. The 87-base-pair reads could not distinguish some IMGT-functional V segments, including TRBV6-2 and TRBV6-3, so those segments were excluded. In vitro tests confirmed that a few of the cytomegalovirus-associated TCR beta chains recognize cytomegalovirus antigens. According to a later analysis, TCR association rates differed among HLA loci, with DRB1 alleles showing the most associated TCRs and HLA-C alleles showing the fewest. About 17 rarely observed V segments, including chromosome 9 orphons, were excluded from the earlier analysis of some 590 of the donors because counts were too low. A later analysis found that most CMV-associated TCR beta chains appeared HLA-restricted, with HLA associations seemingly driven largely by CMV exposure. In an earlier analysis of approximately 590 of the donors, most TCR beta V segments were observed in productive rearrangements about 87% or about 30% of the time, broadly matching IMGT annotations. A further reported finding was that TCR beta sequences accurately predicted the HLA-A and HLA-B alleles for most subjects in the first cohort. A later genetic analysis associated a missense DCLRE1C variant with V-gene and J-gene trimming of TCR beta chains, and an independent cohort replicated the association. Compared with equally common non-associated chains, HLA-associated TCR beta chains in a later analysis were more clonally expanded and had lower generation probabilities. Most TCR sequences were observed very rarely across donors, whereas some public TCRs were present in many individuals. A later genetic analysis reported fewer N-insertions in productive TCRs among donors in an Asian-associated ancestry cluster than the roughly 700-donor mean.

The library was prepared using the immunoSEQ multiplex PCR assay. For the multiplex PCR, a mixture combining 60 forward primers for TCR Vbeta segments and 13 reverse primers for TCR Jbeta segments was used. Amplification of the CDR3 region of rearranged TCR beta genes was performed with a multiplex PCR assay on genomic DNA. The Illumina HiSeq System was used to sequence the amplified TCR beta libraries as 87-base-pair reads. The original pipeline was this. A later analysis counted tens of millions of unique TCR beta chains across the 550 to 700 repertoires, and approximately 11 million of these chains were shared by at least two donors. Raw reads were error-corrected and collapsed into unique sequences with a nearest-neighbor algorithm that merged closely related sequences to remove PCR and sequencing errors. V, D and J gene segments were assigned by aligning CDR3 sequences to IMGT reference sequences. For a sequence to be retained, a match of at least six nucleotides to both a V gene segment and a J gene segment was required. A rearrangement was called productive if the CDR3 had no stop codons and remained in frame with V and J, and every other rearrangement was called non-productive. CDR3 was defined by IMGT convention, running from the second conserved V-encoded cysteine to the conserved J-encoded phenylalanine. Sequences without an unambiguous match to a single V gene segment were excluded from the earlier analysis of approximately 600 of the donors. In an earlier analysis of approximately 550 of the donors, V segments were called functional above 56.7% productive rearrangements and were called segregating when the between-donor standard deviation exceeded 5%. A statistical classification framework was developed to diagnose cytomegalovirus status using the catalog of TCR beta chain sequences. In a later analysis, TCR nucleotide sequences were compared against IMGT/GENE-DB human TR gene sequences so that V and J genes could be assigned. In a later analysis, CDR3 sequences and most-parsimonious VDJ recombination scenarios were assigned using the TCRdist pipeline. In a later analysis, every TCR beta chain was defined by the combination of its CDR3 amino acid sequence and its V-gene family, and reads without a unique V-gene family were dropped. In a later analysis, 450 to 600 highly shared, low-generation-probability nucleotide sequences were removed to address suspected cross-contamination and a sequencing artifact. A later analysis calculated a clonal expansion index for each public chain from normalized within-repertoire ranks of inferred template counts. In a later analysis, generation probabilities were computed with a VDJ recombination model fitted to out-of-frame rearrangements, and the resulting probabilities were checked against IGoR. In a later analysis, hypergeometric tests were used to score TCR-TCR, TCR-HLA and TCR-CMV co-occurrence, with a repertoire-size bias correction applied to TCR pairs. In a later analysis, false discovery rates were estimated by permuting HLA or CMV assignments 20 times. In a later analysis, co-occurring TCRs were grouped with DBSCAN, and TCRdist sequence similarity was added when clustering was performed within HLA-allele-positive subsets. Repertoires with fewer than 30,000 or more than 120,000 public chains, plus five repertoires with anomalous nucleotide sharing, were excluded from co-occurrence clustering. In its TCRdb copy, this immuneACCESS table keeps in-frame sequences only and misses some clones. Where compared with another copy, unresolved V genes explain less than half of these, and the others have no known cause. That table is the source of V, J and clone size, and D and trimming were worked out from the DNA. The sample includes 200,000 to 250,000 clones, with over 80% observed a single time. In total, the top ten clones hold 0.71% of the sample.

The cysteine opens and the phenylalanine closes a CDR3 of 12 amino acids. Only the CDR3 part of the read is kept: 36 bases, read in frame from the first base. V loses 11 bases, J loses 7 bases, and the germline ends lie 14 bases apart. For CDR1 and CDR2, the germline V gene lists MNHEY and SVGAGI. The cohort consisted of 670 or so healthy bone marrow donors. At the time of sampling, all cohort members were nominally healthy, though unrecorded immune exposures were likely present. The donor tested CMV seronegative and was one of the 352 seronegative cohort members. A peripheral blood sample was provided by each donor, and peripheral blood mononuclear cells were used for TCR beta sequencing. Genomic DNA extraction from the blood cell samples was performed with the Qiagen DNeasy Blood Extraction Kit. Details on this clone: Its cognate antigen has yet to be identified. The input lacks base qualities; no much larger clone sits a single base away.

This TCR derives from a boy aged 2 to 10 in good health and CMV-seronegative. Sequenced: PBMCs. This chain is built from TRBV6-5 and TRBJ1-4, and TRBD1 may be the D gene, going by 6 matching bases. The nucleotide sequence is TGTGCCGTCGGGGGGCGCGTTGAAAAACTGTTTTTT. Its amino acids are CAVGGRVEKLFF.